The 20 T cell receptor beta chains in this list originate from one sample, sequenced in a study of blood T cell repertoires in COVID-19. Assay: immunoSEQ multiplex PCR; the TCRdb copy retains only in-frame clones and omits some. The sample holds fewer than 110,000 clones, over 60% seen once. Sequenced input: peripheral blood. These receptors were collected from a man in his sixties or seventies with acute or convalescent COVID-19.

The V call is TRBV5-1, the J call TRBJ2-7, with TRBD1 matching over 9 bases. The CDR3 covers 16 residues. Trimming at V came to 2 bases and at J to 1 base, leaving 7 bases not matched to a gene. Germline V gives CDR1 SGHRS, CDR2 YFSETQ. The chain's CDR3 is CASSFSWDRDSYEQYF. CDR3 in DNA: TGCGCCAGCAGCTTCTCCTGGGACAGGGATTCCTACGAGCAGTACTTC.

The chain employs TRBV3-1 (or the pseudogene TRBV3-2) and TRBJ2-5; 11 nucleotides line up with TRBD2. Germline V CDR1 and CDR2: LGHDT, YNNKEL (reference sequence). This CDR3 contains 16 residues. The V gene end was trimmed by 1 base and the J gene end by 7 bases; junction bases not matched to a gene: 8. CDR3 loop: CASSQVLAGGERTQYF. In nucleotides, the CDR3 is TGTGCCAGCAGCCAAGTGCTAGCGGGGGGCGAGAGGACCCAGTACTTC.

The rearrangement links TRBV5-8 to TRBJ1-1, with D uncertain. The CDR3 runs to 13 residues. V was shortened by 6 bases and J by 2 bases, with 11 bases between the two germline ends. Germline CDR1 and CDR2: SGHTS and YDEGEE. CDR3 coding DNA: TGTGCCAGCACCAGGCCAACAAACACTGAAGCTTTCTTT. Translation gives CASTRPTNTEAFF.

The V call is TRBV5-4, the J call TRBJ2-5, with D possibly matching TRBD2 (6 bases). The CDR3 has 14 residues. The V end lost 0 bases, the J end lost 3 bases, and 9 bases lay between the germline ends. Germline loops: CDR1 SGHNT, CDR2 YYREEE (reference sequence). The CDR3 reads CASSLGGVKETQYF. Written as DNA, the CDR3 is TGTGCCAGCAGCTTGGGCGGGGTCAAAGAGACCCAGTACTTC.

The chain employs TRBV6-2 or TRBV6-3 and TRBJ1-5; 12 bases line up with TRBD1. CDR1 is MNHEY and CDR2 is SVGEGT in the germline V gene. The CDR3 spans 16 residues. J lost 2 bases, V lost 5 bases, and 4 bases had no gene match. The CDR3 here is CASSRGQGAGNQPQHF. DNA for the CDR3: TGTGCCAGCAGTAGGGGACAGGGGGCAGGCAATCAGCCCCAGCATTTT.

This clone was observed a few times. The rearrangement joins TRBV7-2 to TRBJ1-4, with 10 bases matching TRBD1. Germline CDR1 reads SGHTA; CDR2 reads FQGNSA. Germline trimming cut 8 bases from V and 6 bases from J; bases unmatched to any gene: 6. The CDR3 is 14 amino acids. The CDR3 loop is CASRRQGADEKLFF. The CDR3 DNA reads TGTGCCAGCCGCAGACAGGGGGCGGATGAAAAACTGTTTTTT.

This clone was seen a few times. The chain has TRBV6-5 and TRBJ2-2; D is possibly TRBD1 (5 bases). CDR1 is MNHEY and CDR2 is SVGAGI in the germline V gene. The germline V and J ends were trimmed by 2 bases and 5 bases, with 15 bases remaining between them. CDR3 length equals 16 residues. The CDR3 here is CASSYLAGAATGELFF. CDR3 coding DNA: TGTGCCAGCAGTTACCTTGCTGGGGCGGCAACCGGGGAGCTGTTTTTT.

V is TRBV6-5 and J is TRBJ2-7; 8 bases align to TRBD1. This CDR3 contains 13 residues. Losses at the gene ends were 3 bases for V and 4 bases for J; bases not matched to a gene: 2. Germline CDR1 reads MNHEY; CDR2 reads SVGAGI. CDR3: CASSYDRGYEQYF. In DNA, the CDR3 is TGTGCCAGCAGTTATGACAGGGGATACGAGCAGTACTTC.

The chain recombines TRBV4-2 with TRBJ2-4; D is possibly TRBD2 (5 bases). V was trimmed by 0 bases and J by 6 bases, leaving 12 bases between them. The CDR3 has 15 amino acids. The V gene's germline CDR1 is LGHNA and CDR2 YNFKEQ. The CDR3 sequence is CASSQDWSTRNIQYF. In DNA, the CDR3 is TGTGCCAGCAGCCAAGATTGGTCAACTAGAAACATTCAGTACTTC.

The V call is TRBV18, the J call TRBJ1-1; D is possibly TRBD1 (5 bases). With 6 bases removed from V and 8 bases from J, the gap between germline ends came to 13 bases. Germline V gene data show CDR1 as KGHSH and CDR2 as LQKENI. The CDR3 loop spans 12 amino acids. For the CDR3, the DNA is TGTGCCAGCTCTCCCGACAGAGGAGAAGCTTTCTTT. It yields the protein CASSPDRGEAFF. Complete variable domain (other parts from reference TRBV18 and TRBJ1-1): NAGVMQNPRHLVRRRGQEARLRCSPMKGHSHVYWYRQLPEEGLKFMVYLQKENIIDESGMPKERFSAEFPKEGPSILRIQQVVRGDSAAYFCASSPDRGEAFFGQGTRLTVV.

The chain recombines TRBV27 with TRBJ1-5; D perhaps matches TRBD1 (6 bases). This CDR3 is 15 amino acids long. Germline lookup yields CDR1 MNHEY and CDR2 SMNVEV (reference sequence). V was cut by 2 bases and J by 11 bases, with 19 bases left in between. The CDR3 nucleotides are TGTGCCAGCAGTTTAAACGCAGGGGTTCTAAGGACCCAGCATTTT. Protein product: CASSLNAGVLRTQHF.

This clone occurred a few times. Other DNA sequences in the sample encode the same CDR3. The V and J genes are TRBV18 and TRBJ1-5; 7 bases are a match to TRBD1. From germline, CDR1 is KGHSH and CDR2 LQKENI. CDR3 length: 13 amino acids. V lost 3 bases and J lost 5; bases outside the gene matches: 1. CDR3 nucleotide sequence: TGTGCCAGCTCACCCGGGACAGATCAGCCCCAGCATTTT. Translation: CASSPGTDQPQHF.

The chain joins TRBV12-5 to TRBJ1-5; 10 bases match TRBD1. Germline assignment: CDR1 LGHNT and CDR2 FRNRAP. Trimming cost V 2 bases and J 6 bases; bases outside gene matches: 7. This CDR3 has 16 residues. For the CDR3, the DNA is TGTGCTAGTGGTTTGATGACAGGGGGCTTCCGTCAGCCCCAGCATTTT. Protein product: CASGLMTGGFRQPQHF.

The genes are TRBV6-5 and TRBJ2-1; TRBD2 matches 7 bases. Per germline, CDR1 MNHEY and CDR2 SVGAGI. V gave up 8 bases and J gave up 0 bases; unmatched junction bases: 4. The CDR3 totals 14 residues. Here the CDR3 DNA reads TGTGCCAGCGGACTAGGGGCCTCCTACAATGAGCAGTTCTTC. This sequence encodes CASGLGASYNEQFF.

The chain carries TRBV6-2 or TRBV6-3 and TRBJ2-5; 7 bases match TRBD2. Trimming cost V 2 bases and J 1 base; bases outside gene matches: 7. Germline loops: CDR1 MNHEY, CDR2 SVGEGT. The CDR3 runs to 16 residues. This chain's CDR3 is CASSYPPPGGQETQYF. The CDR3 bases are TGTGCCAGCAGTTACCCCCCCCCGGGGGGCCAAGAGACCCAGTACTTC.

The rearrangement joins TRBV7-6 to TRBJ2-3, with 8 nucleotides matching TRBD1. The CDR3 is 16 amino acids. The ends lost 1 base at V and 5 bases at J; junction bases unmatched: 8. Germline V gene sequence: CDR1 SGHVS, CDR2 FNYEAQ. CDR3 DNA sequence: TGTGCCAGCAGCTTAGATCAGGGGGCCGTGGGAGATACGCAGTATTTT. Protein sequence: CASSLDQGAVGDTQYF.

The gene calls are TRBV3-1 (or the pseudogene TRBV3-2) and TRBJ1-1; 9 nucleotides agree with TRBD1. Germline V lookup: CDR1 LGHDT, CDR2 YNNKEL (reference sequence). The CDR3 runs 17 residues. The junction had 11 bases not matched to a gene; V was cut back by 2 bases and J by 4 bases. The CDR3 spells CASSQPTGGGFGTEAFF. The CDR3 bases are TGTGCCAGCAGCCAACCGACAGGGGGGGGGTTCGGCACTGAAGCTTTCTTT.

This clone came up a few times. CDR3 residues: CASSFSGTEINQPQHF. The CDR3, as DNA: TGTGCCAGCTCATTTTCCGGGACAGAGATCAATCAGCCCCAGCATTTT. The rearrangement joins TRBV18 to TRBJ1-5; 7 bases agree with TRBD1. The V segment lost 5 bases and the J segment 3 bases; nucleotides outside the gene matches: 10. The germline V gene encodes CDR1 KGHSH and CDR2 LQKENI. The CDR3 loop spans 16 amino acids.

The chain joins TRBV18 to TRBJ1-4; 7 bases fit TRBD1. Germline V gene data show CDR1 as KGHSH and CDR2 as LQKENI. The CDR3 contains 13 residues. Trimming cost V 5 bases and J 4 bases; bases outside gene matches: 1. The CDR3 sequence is CASSRDSNEKLFF. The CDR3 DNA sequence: TGTGCCAGCTCAAGGGACAGTAATGAAAAACTGTTTTTT.

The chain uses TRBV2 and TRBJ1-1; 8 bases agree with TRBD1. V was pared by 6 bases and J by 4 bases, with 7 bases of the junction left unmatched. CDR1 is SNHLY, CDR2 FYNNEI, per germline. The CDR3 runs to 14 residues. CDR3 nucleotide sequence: TGTGCCAGCAGCTTCGACAGGGGAGGCACTGAAGCTTTCTTT. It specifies CASSFDRGGTEAFF.